The 21 T cell receptor beta chains given below trace back to one sample, sequenced in a study of T cell repertoires in cytomegalovirus infection. Antigen specificity for these receptors is unknown. TCRdb processed the reads anew with MiXCR; each CDR3 protein has one entry. The data contain around 770,000 distinct CDR3 sequences, almost 30% of them singletons. Specimen: cultured CD8+ T cells from PBMCs, collected from culture after CMV antigen stimulation. Source of these receptors: a human donor in good health (CMV status not recorded). Some clones in this sample may be carry-over from other donors' samples.

This clonotype came up many times. The chain combines TRBV6-1 with TRBJ2-5, with D possibly being TRBD1 (6 bases). V dropped 5 bases and J dropped 2 bases, with 15 bases sitting between them. CDR1 and CDR2 (germline): MNHNS, SASEGT. The CDR3 is made up of 15 amino acids. The CDR3 region is CASSPHGQFQETQYF. CDR3 nucleotide sequence: TGTGCCAGCAGTCCACACGGACAGTTTCAAGAGACCCAGTACTTC.

The V call is TRBV5-6, the J call TRBJ1-1; weak D call: TRBD1 (5 bases). V lost 4 bases and J lost 6, with 16 bases in between. Germline V gives CDR1 SGHDT, CDR2 YYEEEE. This CDR3 has 14 residues. Here the CDR3 DNA reads TGTGCCAGCAGCACGGGACGGCCGAGGTCTGAAGCTTTCTTT. This encodes CASSTGRPRSEAFF.

This clonotype appeared a few times. The CDR3 DNA sequence: TGTGCCAGCAGCTGGGGGAGGGGCAGCAATCAGCCCCAGCATTTT. Protein sequence: CASSWGRGSNQPQHF. The chain links TRBV7-9 to TRBJ1-5, with D tentatively TRBD1 (5 bases). Trimming left V 4 bases short and J 1 base short, with 11 bases between. The germline CDR1 and CDR2 sequences are SEHNR and FQNEAQ (reference sequence). The CDR3 is 15 residues long.

The sample holds a few counts of this clonotype. The junction does not match germline at one end; this may be a read error. The chain combines TRBV13 with TRBJ1-1; TRBD1 aligns across 7 bases. This CDR3 has 18 amino acids. Germline V gives CDR1 PRHDT, CDR2 FYEKMQ (reference sequence). The CDR3 sequence: CASSLAEGALYSGTEAFF. The CDR3 coding sequence is TGCGCCAGCAGCTTGGCCGAGGGGGCTCTCTACAGCGGAACTGAAGCTTTCTTT.

This clonotype has a handful of counts. The chain has TRBV27 and TRBJ1-2; D not certain. CDR1 MNHEY and CDR2 SMNVEV come from the germline V gene (reference sequence). This CDR3 comprises 14 residues. Trimming cost V 6 bases and J 2 bases, with 13 bases left between them. CDR3 in amino acids: CASRGFGRNYGYTF. Here the CDR3 DNA reads TGTGCCAGCAGGGGGTTTGGGCGGAACTATGGCTACACCTTC.

The rearrangement uses TRBV7-2 and TRBJ2-7; 7 nucleotides line up with TRBD1. After removal of 3 bases from V and 4 bases from J, the junction contained 9 bases not matched to a gene. The V gene's germline CDR1 is SGHTA and CDR2 FQGNSA. This CDR3 spans 15 amino acids. The CDR3 nucleotides read TGTGCCAGCAGCTTTGGGGGACAGTTAGGGTACGAGCAGTACGTC. Its protein is CASSFGGQLGYEQYV.

There are many counts of this clonotype. The V and J genes are TRBV7-9 and TRBJ2-1; 8 bases map to TRBD1. J gave up 3 bases and V 4 bases, and 5 bases lay outside the gene matches. The CDR3 sequence is 15 residues long. Per germline, CDR1 SEHNR and CDR2 FQNEAQ (reference sequence). The CDR3 DNA reads TGTGCCAGCAGCTCCTGGACAGGGATCTACAATGAGCAGTTCTTC. Its protein is CASSSWTGIYNEQFF. Full variable domain (rest looked up from reference TRBV7-9 and TRBJ2-1): DTGVSQNPRHKITKRGQNVTFRCDPISEHNRLYWYRQTLGQGPEFLTYFQNEAQLEKSRLLSDRFSAERPKGSFSTLEIQRTEQGDSAMYLCASSSWTGIYNEQFFGPGTRLTVL.

The J gene is TRBJ2-3, the V gene TRBV12-5; D is possibly TRBD1 (6 bases). The CDR3 contains 12 residues. Germline V gives CDR1 LGHNT, CDR2 FRNRAP. The ends were cut back, 4 bases at V and 4 bases at J, with 6 bases in the middle. CDR3 amino acids: CASGSGADTQYF. The CDR3 DNA sequence: TGTGCTAGTGGTTCAGGGGCAGATACGCAGTATTTT. The variable domain in full, with the rest retrieved from reference TRBV12-5 and TRBJ2-3, is DARVTQTPRHKVTEMGQEVTMRCQPILGHNTVFWYRQTMMQGLELLAYFRNRAPLDDSGMPKDRFSAEMPDATLATLKIQPSEPRDSAVYFCASGSGADTQYFGPGTRLTVL.

This chain connects TRBV5-6 to TRBJ2-5, with D possibly matching TRBD2 (6 bases). There are 14 residues in the CDR3. The germline V and J ends were trimmed by 4 bases and 1 base, with 11 bases remaining between them. CDR1 is SGHDT, CDR2 YYEEEE, per germline. CDR3 DNA sequence: TGTGCCAGCAGCCGTCGGGGGTTCCAAGAGACCCAGTACTTC. The encoded protein is CASSRRGFQETQYF.

The chain recombines TRBV2 with TRBJ1-1; D is unclear. Germline assignment: CDR1 SNHLY and CDR2 FYNNEI. The CDR3 is 13 amino acids. Trimming stripped 6 bases from V and 2 bases from J, with 10 bases between. DNA of the CDR3: TGTGCCAGCAGGAAGAGACCAAACACTGAAGCTTTCTTT. Protein product: CASRKRPNTEAFF.

In this sample, this clonotype turned up a few times. V usage is TRBV7-9 and J usage is TRBJ2-2; unclear D gene. The CDR3 length is 12 residues. V dropped 3 bases and J dropped 8 bases, with 7 bases sitting between them. Germline loops: CDR1 SEHNR, CDR2 FQNEAQ (reference sequence). The CDR3 DNA is TGTGCCAGCAGCTTTGTTCCGGGGGAGCTGTTTTTT. Its translation is CASSFVPGELFF.

The V call is TRBV7-8, the J call TRBJ1-1; 9 nucleotides match TRBD1. Germline V gene lookup returns CDR1 SGHVS and CDR2 FQNEAQ. The CDR3 is made up of 14 amino acids. Germline trimming cut 5 bases from V and 5 bases from J; bases unmatched to any gene: 6. CDR3 loop: CASSVGQGRTEAFF. The CDR3 DNA sequence: TGTGCCAGCAGCGTGGGACAGGGACGGACTGAAGCTTTCTTT. Full variable domain (outside the CDR3, taken from reference TRBV7-8 and TRBJ1-1): GAGVSQSPRYKVAKRGQDVALRCDPISGHVSLFWYQQALGQGPEFLTYFQNEAQLDKSGLPSDRFFAERPEGSVSTLKIQRTQQEDSAVYLCASSVGQGRTEAFFGQGTRLTVV.

This clonotype was recorded a few times. The J gene is TRBJ2-1, the V gene TRBV11-3; the match to TRBD1 covers 10 bases. Germline lookup yields CDR1 SGHNT and CDR2 YENEEA. V lost 4 bases to trimming and J lost 0 bases; unmatched junction nucleotides: 15. The CDR3 length is 20 residues. CDR3 loop: CASSSFRDRGVGSSYNEQFF. The DNA for the CDR3 is TGTGCCAGCAGCTCTTTCCGGGACAGGGGAGTTGGTAGCTCCTACAATGAGCAGTTCTTC.

This clonotype was recorded many times. The J gene is TRBJ1-2, the V gene TRBV6-5; D remains ambiguous. V lost 2 bases to trimming and J lost 6 bases, with 10 bases between them. The CDR3 contains 13 residues. The germline V gene encodes CDR1 MNHEY and CDR2 SVGAGI. The CDR3 sequence: CASSYAGFDGYTF. CDR3 bases: TGTGCCAGCAGTTACGCGGGGTTCGATGGCTACACCTTC.

The rearrangement joins TRBV6-5 to TRBJ1-1, with TRBD1 matching 9 bases. After removal of 5 bases from V and 11 bases from J, the junction contained 15 bases not matched to a gene. Germline V gene sequence: CDR1 MNHEY, CDR2 SVGAGI. The CDR3 totals 15 residues. CDR3 coding DNA: TGTGCCAGCAGTCCCGGGACAGGGTCGGGGAGTAGGGCTTTCTTT. It encodes CASSPGTGSGSRAFF.

The V gene is TRBV19, the J gene TRBJ1-5; the D gene is possibly TRBD1 (5 bases). V lost 5 bases, J lost 0 bases, and 17 bases lay in between. The CDR3 length is 17 residues. Germline V lookup: CDR1 LNHDA, CDR2 SQIVND (reference sequence). Here the CDR3 DNA reads TGTGCCAGTAGTTCAGCGACGAGGGGTTATAGCAATCAGCCCCAGCATTTT. This translates into CASSSATRGYSNQPQHF.

Of note for this clonotype: A much larger clone differs from this one at a single base, so this may be a read error. The CDR3 loop is CASSLPFPQGYGNTIYF. The DNA of the CDR3 is TGTGCCAGCAGCCTACCCTTTCCCCAGGGCTATGGAAACACCATATATTTT. V and J are TRBV6-6 and TRBJ1-3; perhaps TRBD1 as D (5 bases). The CDR3 has 17 amino acids. Germline values: CDR1 MNHNY, CDR2 SVGAGI (reference sequence). Trimming cost V 6 bases and J 3 bases, with 21 bases left between them.

The chain uses TRBV5-4 and TRBJ1-6; 8 bases map to TRBD1. V was pared by 4 bases and J by 7 bases, with 4 bases of the junction left unmatched. CDR1 is SGHNT, CDR2 YYREEE, per germline (reference sequence). This CDR3 has 14 residues. CDR3 region: CASSMTGENSPLHF. CDR3 DNA sequence: TGTGCCAGCAGCATGACAGGGGAGAATTCACCCCTCCACTTT.

The gene calls are TRBV12-3 or TRBV12-4 and TRBJ1-2; D is unclear. The CDR3 sequence is 17 residues long. The V and J ends lost 1 base and 1 base respectively, with 16 bases between them. Here the CDR3 DNA reads TGTGCCAGCAGTTTAGGGGTTCGGGTCAGAGTTAACTATGGCTACACCTTC. Residues: CASSLGVRVRVNYGYTF.

The chain employs TRBV7-6 and TRBJ1-5; D possibly corresponds to TRBD1 (5 bases). The CDR3 sequence is 17 residues long. Germline V gene data show CDR1 as SGHVS and CDR2 as FNYEAQ. Trimming took off 5 bases at V and 7 bases at J, with 24 bases between the two ends. The CDR3 nucleotides read TGTGCCAGCAGCACCACGCGGGACCCAAGACCGGGGCAGCCCCAGCATTTT. This gives the protein CASSTTRDPRPGQPQHF.

The rearrangement joins TRBV11-2 to TRBJ2-3; TRBD2 matches 10 bases. The J segment lost 6 bases and the V segment lost 2 bases, leaving 8 bases of the junction unmatched. Germline lookup yields CDR1 SGHAT and CDR2 FQNNGV. The CDR3 has 16 amino acids. The CDR3 sequence: CASSLSSGGPGDTQYF. The DNA for the CDR3 is TGTGCCAGCAGCTTAAGTAGCGGGGGGCCTGGGGATACGCAGTATTTT. The variable domain in full, completed from reference TRBV11-2 and TRBJ2-3, reads EAGVAQSPRYKIIEKRQSVAFWCNPISGHATLYWYQQILGQGPKLLIQFQNNGVVDDSQLPKDRFSAERLKGVDSTLKIQPAKLEDSAVYLCASSLSSGGPGDTQYFGPGTRLTVL.